Listed below are T cell receptor beta chains from one sample, sequenced in a study of blood T cell repertoires in COVID-19. Here immunoSEQ multiplex PCR was the method, and the copy in TCRdb shows in-frame clones only, minus some. The profile shows about 130,000 clones, around 76% of them singletons. The sequenced sample was peripheral blood. Receptor source: a human donor in a cohort sampled during active COVID-19. Both conserved end residues are part of each CDR3. The D gene is left open where the match is weak. A clone size is listed for some rows: how often the clone was seen (once, few, many), or a class if it is expanded.

>17|TRBV2|-|TRBJ2-3|TRBD2
CASSYPTSGGSTDTQYF
TGTGCCAGCAGTTATCCGACTAGCGGGGGATCGACAGATACGCAGTATTTT
>15|TRBV3-1/TRBV3-2|few|TRBJ2-1|-
CASSQDNPGNNEQFF
TGTGCCAGCAGCCAAGATAATCCGGGAAACAATGAGCAGTTCTTC
>16|TRBV6-5|-|TRBJ1-2|-
CASSYSTGLNNYGYTF
TGTGCCAGCAGTTACTCGACGGGACTGAATAACTATGGCTACACCTTC
>14|TRBV2|-|TRBJ1-5|-
CASSVDSGNQPQHF
TGTGCCAGCAGTGTGGACAGTGGCAATCAGCCCCAGCATTTT
>14|TRBV7-8|-|TRBJ2-7|TRBD2
CASSFSGGWYEQYF
TGTGCCAGCAGCTTTAGCGGGGGGTGGTACGAGCAGTACTTC
>15|TRBV7-9|-|TRBJ1-1|-
CASSRGNPGDTEAFF
TGTGCCAGCAGCCGAGGAAATCCAGGGGACACTGAAGCTTTCTTT
>16|TRBV30|-|TRBJ2-7|TRBD1
CAWSVPGQGSSYEQYF
TGTGCCTGGAGTGTACCGGGACAGGGGAGCTCCTACGAGCAGTACTTC
>13|TRBV29-1|-|TRBJ2-7|TRBD2
CSVFGGAGYEQYF
TGCAGCGTTTTCGGGGGGGCGGGCTACGAGCAGTACTTC
>13|TRBV2|-|TRBJ2-7|-
CASTGGLSYEQYF
TGTGCCAGCACAGGCGGGCTCTCCTACGAGCAGTACTTC
>16|TRBV18|few|TRBJ2-6|-
CASSPQGPPGANVLTF
TGTGCCAGCTCACCACAGGGGCCCCCTGGGGCCAACGTCCTGACTTTC
>13|TRBV4-1|-|TRBJ2-3|TRBD1
CATGDRDTDTQYF
TGCGCCACCGGGGACAGAGACACAGATACGCAGTATTTT
>14|TRBV23-1|once|TRBJ2-7|-
CASSPRGADYEQYF
TGCGCCAGCAGTCCCCGGGGGGCTGACTACGAGCAGTACTTC
>16|TRBV5-8|-|TRBJ1-1|TRBD1
CASSLGPGQGVAEAFF
TGTGCCAGCAGCTTGGGGCCAGGACAGGGTGTGGCTGAAGCTTTCTTT
>14|TRBV5-6|-|TRBJ2-3|TRBD2
CASSLATSGGPRIF
TGTGCCAGCAGCTTGGCCACGAGCGGGGGACCCCGCATTTTT
>13|TRBV5-1|-|TRBJ2-7|-
CASSLEEGHEQYF
TGCGCCAGCAGCTTGGAGGAGGGCCACGAGCAGTACTTC
>16|TRBV16|-|TRBJ1-2|-
CASSQEILGRDYGYTF
TGTGCCAGCAGCCAAGAAATTCTAGGTCGAGACTATGGCTACACCTTC
>15|TRBV6-7|-|TRBJ1-5|TRBD1
CASSFRGRYNQPQHF
TGTGCCAGCAGCTTCAGGGGGAGGTACAATCAGCCCCAGCATTTT
>15|TRBV4-1|-|TRBJ1-6|TRBD1
CASSLPGGSDSPLHF
TGCGCCAGCAGCCTCCCAGGGGGGAGTGATTCACCCCTCCACTTT
>14|TRBV27|-|TRBJ2-7|-
CASSLWQGPYEQYF
TGTGCCAGCAGTTTATGGCAGGGTCCCTACGAGCAGTACTTC
>14|TRBV7-7|-|TRBJ1-4|-
CASSSTTAAEKLFF
TGTGCCAGCTCCAGTACCACGGCGGCGGAAAAACTGTTTTTT
>15|TRBV28|once|TRBJ1-1|TRBD1
CASSRDRVVNTEAFF
TGTGCCAGCAGCCGGGACAGGGTCGTGAACACTGAAGCTTTCTTT
>14|TRBV5-1|-|TRBJ1-2|TRBD1
CASSLVGQGYGYTF
TGCGCCAGCAGCTTGGTTGGACAGGGATATGGCTACACCTTC
>15|TRBV7-8|-|TRBJ2-5|TRBD1
CASSRGTVSSETQYF
TGTGCCAGCAGCCGAGGGACAGTAAGCTCGGAGACCCAGTACTTC
>13|TRBV7-8|-|TRBJ1-5|-
CASSLRSNQPQHF
TGTGCCAGCAGCTTACGGAGCAATCAGCCCCAGCATTTT
>14|TRBV5-1|-|TRBJ2-2|-
CATRWDSGTGELFF
TGCGCCACCCGTTGGGATAGCGGCACCGGGGAGCTGTTTTTT
>16|TRBV11-2|-|TRBJ2-7|-
CASSLLGRGGSYEQYF
TGTGCCAGCAGCTTATTGGGTCGAGGGGGCTCCTACGAGCAGTACTTC
>15|TRBV9|-|TRBJ2-2|TRBD2
CASSVVAGNTGELFF
TGTGCCAGCAGCGTAGTAGCGGGTAACACCGGGGAGCTGTTTTTT
>16|TRBV11-2|-|TRBJ2-6|TRBD2
CASSREGQTGANVLTF
TGTGCCAGCAGCCGGGAGGGACAAACTGGGGCCAACGTCCTGACTTTC
>21|TRBV14|few|TRBJ2-5|TRBD2
CASSPRNIRLAGGPVQETQYF
TGTGCCAGCAGCCCAAGAAATATCCGACTAGCGGGGGGGCCCGTCCAAGAGACCCAGTACTTC
>17|TRBV9|-|TRBJ2-7|TRBD2
CASSPGGADWGEYEQYF
TGTGCCAGCAGCCCCGGGGGGGCAGACTGGGGGGAATACGAGCAGTACTTC
>14|TRBV3-1/TRBV3-2|-|TRBJ2-5|-
CASSQGLLRETQYF
TGTGCCAGCAGCCAGGGACTCCTTCGGGAGACCCAGTACTTC
>19|TRBV5-6|-|TRBJ2-3|-
CASSSSSAPGVRGTDTQYF
TGTGCCAGCAGCTCCTCCTCCGCGCCAGGGGTTAGGGGCACAGATACGCAGTATTTT
>14|TRBV7-9|-|TRBJ1-2|-
CASSLGQPTSGYTF
TGTGCCAGCAGCTTAGGACAGCCGACTAGCGGCTACACCTTC
>17|TRBV7-8|few|TRBJ2-7|TRBD2
CASSRSRALAGPYEQYF
TGTGCCAGCAGCAGATCGAGGGCTCTAGCGGGGCCCTACGAGCAGTACTTC
>15|TRBV5-1|-|TRBJ2-7|-
CASSSLTGGSYEQYF
TGCGCCAGCAGCTCGCTGACAGGAGGCTCCTACGAGCAGTACTTC
>15|TRBV10-1|few|TRBJ2-7|TRBD1
CASSESGQGYYEQYF
TGCGCCAGCAGTGAGTCGGGACAGGGATATTACGAGCAGTACTTC
>15|TRBV6-5|few|TRBJ1-5|-
CASSYTGGAGQPQHF
TGTGCCAGCAGTTACACGGGGGGGGCGGGTCAGCCCCAGCATTTT
>16|TRBV4-1|-|TRBJ2-1|TRBD1
CASSHFSRGLDNEQFF
TGCGCCAGCAGCCATTTTAGCAGGGGGCTGGACAATGAGCAGTTCTTC
>13|TRBV28|-|TRBJ1-5|-
CASTDYSNQPQHF
TGTGCCAGCACTGACTATAGCAATCAGCCCCAGCATTTT
>18|TRBV4-1|-|TRBJ2-3|TRBD2
CASSQGGKRGGITDTQYF
TGCGCCAGCAGCCAAGGAGGGAAGCGGGGGGGGATCACAGATACGCAGTATTTT
>14|TRBV6-2/TRBV6-3|-|TRBJ2-1|-
CASSYVRTDNEQFF
TGTGCCAGCAGTTACGTTAGGACTGACAATGAGCAGTTCTTC
>16|TRBV9|-|TRBJ2-3|-
CASSVVWGRGTDTQYF
TGTGCCAGCAGCGTAGTTTGGGGCCGAGGTACAGATACGCAGTATTTT
>16|TRBV6-6|-|TRBJ2-2|-
CASSYSPGTNTGELFF
TGTGCCAGCAGTTACTCTCCCGGGACTAACACCGGGGAGCTGTTTTTT
>19|TRBV7-2|-|TRBJ2-6|-
CASSPDGDLKFYGANVLTF
TGTGCCAGCAGTCCAGACGGTGACTTGAAGTTTTATGGGGCCAACGTCCTGACTTTC
>12|TRBV2|-|TRBJ1-2|-
CASSEQGYGYTF
TGTGCCAGCAGTGAACAGGGCTATGGCTACACCTTC
>13|TRBV10-2|-|TRBJ2-3|-
CASRLASTDTQYF
TGCGCCAGCAGATTGGCTAGCACAGATACGCAGTATTTT
>13|TRBV6-2/TRBV6-3|-|TRBJ2-7|TRBD1
CASSFDRAYEQYF
TGTGCCAGCAGTTTCGACAGGGCCTACGAGCAGTACTTC
>13|TRBV29-1|-|TRBJ2-2|TRBD1
CSAPGGETGELFF
TGCAGCGCCCCAGGGGGAGAAACCGGGGAGCTGTTTTTT
>15|TRBV9|-|TRBJ1-4|-
CASSGPTSINEKLFF
TGTGCCAGCAGCGGCCCGACAAGTATTAATGAAAAACTGTTTTTT
>14|TRBV2|-|TRBJ2-1|TRBD1
CASSGQLLSNEQFF
TGTGCCAGCTCGGGACAGCTCCTTAGTAATGAGCAGTTCTTC
>12|TRBV30|-|TRBJ1-2|-
CAWSESNYGYTF
TGTGCCTGGAGTGAGAGTAACTATGGCTACACCTTC
>13|TRBV5-1|-|TRBJ1-1|TRBD1
CASSGTGDTEAFF
TGCGCCAGTTCCGGGACAGGAGACACTGAAGCTTTCTTT
>15|TRBV3-1/TRBV3-2|-|TRBJ2-3|-
CASSQGGGAGDTQYF
TGTGCCAGCAGCCAAGGAGGGGGGGCTGGAGATACGCAGTATTTT
>13|TRBV12-3/TRBV12-4|once|TRBJ1-2|-
CASSLGQGYGYTF
TGTGCCAGCAGTTTAGGGCAGGGCTATGGCTACACCTTC